Each of the 2 T cell receptor beta chains below was sequenced from the same sample in a study of a mutant IDH1 vaccine in newly diagnosed glioma. Indicated time point: week 5, during vaccination. The investigators gave 300 ug of mutant IDH1 20-mer peptide in each vaccine dose, together with topical imiquimod. TCRdb's table, derived via immunoSEQ multiplex PCR, lists solely in-frame clones and lacks some. The profile shows about 40,000 clones, 90% to 95% of them singletons. The antigens of these receptors remain unknown. This sample comprised PBMCs, obtained from a glioma patient whose treatment included an IDH1 peptide vaccine. Receptor source: a man aged 45-65 years with glioma.

The DNA of the CDR3 is TGTGCCAGCTCATATTACGGGGCGACCCAGTACTTC. Translated, it gives CASSYYGATQYF. V is TRBV18 and J is TRBJ2-5; possibly TRBD1 or TRBD2 for D (5 bases each). The V end was cut by 5 bases, the J end by 7 bases, with 11 bases between. The CDR3 sequence is 12 residues long. CDR1 is KGHSH and CDR2 is LQKENI in the germline V gene.

The chain carries TRBV25-1 and TRBJ2-7, with D hard to call. The CDR3 consists of 15 residues. Germline CDR1 and CDR2: MGHDK and SYGVNS. Trimming took off 1 base at V and 0 bases at J, with 10 bases between the two ends. CDR3 protein: CASSESPRSSYEQYF. CDR3 DNA: TGTGCCAGCAGTGAATCCCCACGGAGCTCCTACGAGCAGTACTTC.